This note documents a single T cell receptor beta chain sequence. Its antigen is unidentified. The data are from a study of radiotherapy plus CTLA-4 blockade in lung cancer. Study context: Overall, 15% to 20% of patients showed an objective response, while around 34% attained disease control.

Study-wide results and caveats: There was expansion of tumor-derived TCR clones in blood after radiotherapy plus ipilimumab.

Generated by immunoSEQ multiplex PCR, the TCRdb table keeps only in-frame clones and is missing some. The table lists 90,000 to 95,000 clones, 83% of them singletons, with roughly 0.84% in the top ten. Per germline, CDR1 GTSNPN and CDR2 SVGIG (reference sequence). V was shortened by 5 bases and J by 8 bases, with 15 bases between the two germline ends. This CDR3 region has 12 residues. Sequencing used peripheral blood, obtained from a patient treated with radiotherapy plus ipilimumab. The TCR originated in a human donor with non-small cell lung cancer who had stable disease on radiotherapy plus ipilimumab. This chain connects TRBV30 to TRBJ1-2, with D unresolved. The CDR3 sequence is CAWLEEGYGYTF. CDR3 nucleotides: TGTGCCTGGTTAGAAGAGGGTTACGGCTACACCTTC.